The 19 T cell receptor beta chains below were found in one sample sequenced in a study of T cell clonality in common variable immunodeficiency. Findings and caveats of the study: In common variable immunodeficiency, TCR beta chains reportedly carried fewer deletions and N-nucleotide insertions.

Their target antigens are unknown. Some clones are missing from TCRdb's copy, which holds only in-frame ones; the method was immunoSEQ multiplex PCR. This sample has 25,000 to 30,000 clones, each found more than once. The specimen sequenced was peripheral blood mononuclear cells. These receptors all stem from a human donor with common variable immunodeficiency.

This clone was recorded many times. A read error may produce the germline difference seen at one junction end. The sequence runs out 3 residues before the end of the CDR3; the remainder is reconstructed from the germline J gene. The rearrangement joins TRBV28 to TRBJ2-2; D is possibly TRBD1 (6 bases). CDR1 is MDHEN and CDR2 is SYDVKM in the germline V gene. CDR3 size: 16 residues. CDR3 DNA, as far as it was read: TGTGCCAGTCGACGGTCCGGGACAAGGAACGCCGGGGAG. The encoded protein is CASRRSGTRNAGE. The entire CDR3 reads CASRRSGTRNAGELFF.

A few counts support this clone. The missing CDR3 end, 3 residues past where the read stops, is filled in from the germline J gene. V and J are TRBV19 and TRBJ2-1; TRBD2 might be the D (6 bases). Trimming left V 6 bases short and J 4 bases short, with 16 bases between. Germline CDR1 is LNHDA and CDR2 is SQIVND (reference sequence). The CDR3 is 15 amino acids. CDR3 bases read: TGTGCCAGTAGACAAGGGGACTCCGTATACAATGAG. Protein: CASRQGDSVYNE. The full CDR3 sequence reads CASRQGDSVYNEQFF. Supplemented by reference TRBV19 and TRBJ2-1, the full variable domain reads DGGITQSPKYLFRKEGQNVTLSCEQNLNHDAMYWYRQDPGQGLRLIYYSQIVNDFQKGDIAEGYSVSREKKESFPLTVTSAQKNPTAFYLCASRQGDSVYNEQFFGPGTRLTVL.

Turning to this clone: The read is 3 residues too short to cover the CDR3 end, so that end is filled in from the germline J gene. This rearrangement joins TRBV11-1 to TRBJ2-3; unclear D gene. Per germline, CDR1 SGHAT and CDR2 FQDESV (reference sequence). The CDR3 is 13 residues long. Trimming left V 6 bases short and J 0 bases short, with 7 bases between. The covered CDR3 bases are TGTGCCAGCAGAGTTACTAGCACAGATACG. It specifies CASRVTSTDT. The CDR3 reads in full as CASRVTSTDTQYF.

Turning to this clone: The sequenced fragment ends 3 residues before the CDR3 boundary, so the rest is inferred from the germline J gene. V is TRBV7-8 and J is TRBJ1-1, with D perhaps TRBD1 (6 bases). CDR1 is SGHVS and CDR2 is FQNEAQ in the germline V gene. Trimming pared 1 base from V and 5 bases from J, leaving 11 bases between. The CDR3 length is 14 residues. The sequenced CDR3 bases are TGTGCCAGCAGCTTAGGGCGGAGGGGGACTGAA. Its translation is CASSLGRRGTE. The entire CDR3 reads CASSLGRRGTEAFF.

The table lists this clone with a few counts. The CDR3 end is not reached by the read, which stops 3 residues before it; the germline J gene fills it in. This chain connects TRBV29-1 to TRBJ2-7; TRBD1 matches at 11 bases. V lost 5 bases to trimming and J lost 3 bases; unmatched junction nucleotides: 9. The CDR3 sequence is 15 residues long. Germline V gene lookup returns CDR1 SQVTM and CDR2 ANQGSEA. CDR3 loop: CSVLWTGGNNYEQYF. Incomplete CDR3 DNA: TGCAGCGTTCTTTGGACAGGGGGCAACAACTACGAG.

Turning to this clone: The CDR3 end falls 3 residues outside the read, so it is completed with the germline J gene. The V call is TRBV7-3, the J call TRBJ2-2; 9 positions agree with TRBD2. CDR3 length: 16 residues. With V trimmed by 5 bases and J by 6 bases, 10 bases remained unmatched. Germline V CDR1 and CDR2: SGHTA, FQGTGA. This CDR3 reads CASSLTPGLAAGELFF. The CDR3 DNA, read in part, is TGTGCCAGCAGCCTGACTCCGGGACTAGCTGCCGGGGAG.

This clone was observed at least ten times. The read terminates 3 residues ahead of where the CDR3 ends, so the germline J gene completes it. This chain uses TRBV2 with TRBJ2-1, with TRBD1 as a possible D gene (5 bases). Germline CDR1 and CDR2: SNHLY and FYNNEI. This CDR3 has 14 amino acids. Trimming took off 7 bases at V and 4 bases at J, with 14 bases between the two ends. The chain's CDR3 is CASKSGSLYNEQFF. CDR3 DNA, as far as it was read: TGTGCCAGCAAGTCAGGGTCCCTGTACAATGAG.

On this clone itself: The read gets to within 3 residues of the CDR3 end, and the germline J gene fills in the rest. The gene calls are TRBV13 and TRBJ2-7; 14 bases agree with TRBD2. CDR3 length equals 14 residues. Germline-derived CDR1 and CDR2 are PRHDT and FYEKMQ (reference sequence). The trim removed 5 bases at V and 6 bases at J, leaving 3 bases unmatched. The sequenced CDR3 bases are TGTGCCAGCAGCCCGGGGACTAGCGGGAGCGAG. This translates into CASSPGTSGSE. The CDR3 in its entirety is CASSPGTSGSEQYF.

This clone was found a few times. The CDR3 goes on 3 residues after the read ends, and that part is filled in from the germline J gene. In the same sample, other DNA sequences code for this CDR3. The chain carries TRBV11-2 and TRBJ2-1; D may be TRBD2 (6 bases). The V end lost 0 bases, the J end lost 7 bases, and 10 bases lay between the germline ends. CDR1 and CDR2 from the germline V gene are SGHAT and FQNNGV. The CDR3 loop spans 14 amino acids. The covered CDR3 bases are TGTGCCAGCAGCTTAGAATGGGGGGTGAATGAG. It yields the protein CASSLEWGVNE. In full, the CDR3 is CASSLEWGVNEQFF.

This clone was seen repeatedly, ten times or more. Read sequence stops 3 residues before the CDR3 end, and the germline J gene provides the missing end. J is TRBJ1-1 and V is TRBV20-1; 8 bases fit TRBD1. Germline values: CDR1 DFQATT, CDR2 SNEGSKA (reference sequence). The CDR3 consists of 13 residues. CDR3 loop: CSAPRTTGGRAFF. Incomplete CDR3 DNA: TGCAGTGCTCCCCGCACCACAGGGGGTCGG.

Of note for this clone: The CDR3 end falls 3 residues outside the read, so it is completed with the germline J gene. The chain recombines TRBV2 with TRBJ1-1, with TRBD1 matching over 11 bases. This CDR3 spans 14 amino acids. Germline CDR1 SNHLY, CDR2 FYNNEI. The CDR3 loop is CASTGQGARGVAFF. The covered CDR3 bases are TGTGCCAGCACCGGACAGGGGGCGAGAGGGGTA.

This clone was observed a few times. The part of the CDR3 DNA that was read is TGTGCCAGTAGTTCGACCGGGACTAGCGGGAGGAGGTTCAATGAG. It encodes CASSSTGTSGRRFNE. The CDR3, in full, reads CASSSTGTSGRRFNEQFF. The chain has TRBV19 and TRBJ2-1; 15 bases match TRBD2. The observed sequence ends 3 residues before the CDR3 terminus, with the missing tail filled in from the germline J gene. Trimming at V came to 5 bases and at J to 6 bases, leaving 11 bases not matched to a gene. In germline, CDR1 is LNHDA, CDR2 SQIVND (reference sequence). This CDR3 contains 18 residues.

With respect to this clone: The read finishes 3 residues shy of the CDR3 end, and the germline J gene is used to complete it. The genes are TRBV7-2 and TRBJ2-7, with TRBD2 identical over 9 bases. This CDR3 has 15 residues. Trimming removed 5 bases from V and 1 base from J; junction bases left unmatched: 6. Germline loops: CDR1 SGHTA, CDR2 FQGNSA. The CDR3 bases that were read are TGTGCCAGCAGCACTCTTAGCGGGAGTTCCTACGAG. Amino acid sequence: CASSTLSGSSYE. The complete CDR3 sequence is CASSTLSGSSYEQYF.

CDR3 sequence: CASSQDRNGLTEAFF. Incomplete CDR3 DNA: TGTGCCAGCAGCCAAGACAGGAACGGCCTCACTGAA. This chain connects TRBV7-8 to TRBJ1-1; perhaps TRBD1 as D (6 bases). The read falls 3 residues short of the CDR3 end, and the missing part is taken from the germline J gene. Trimming took 5 bases from V and 4 from J, leaving 17 bases between them. Germline V gene lookup returns CDR1 SGHVS and CDR2 FQNEAQ. The CDR3 totals 15 residues.

This clone has ten or more counts. The read stops 3 residues short of the end of the CDR3; the missing end is completed from the germline J gene. This rearrangement joins TRBV2 to TRBJ1-5, with TRBD1 matching over 8 bases. Losses at the gene ends were 11 bases for V and 5 bases for J; bases not matched to a gene: 8. Germline CDR1 and CDR2: SNHLY and FYNNEI. The CDR3 has 13 amino acids. The CDR3 DNA, read in part, is TGTGCCGGCAAAGGACAGGGCGATCAGCCC. Residues: CAGKGQGDQP. The CDR3 as a whole reads CAGKGQGDQPQHF.

This clone was counted many times. The CDR3 is cut off 3 residues early in the read; its end comes from the germline J gene. This chain links TRBV14 with TRBJ2-1, with TRBD2 identical over 14 bases. The CDR3 is 14 residues long. The V and J ends lost 4 bases and 9 bases, in that order; junction bases with no gene match: 2. Germline lookup yields CDR1 SGHDN and CDR2 FVKESK. The CDR3 is CASSPGLAGVEQFF. The sequenced CDR3 bases are TGTGCCAGCAGCCCGGGACTAGCGGGAGTTGAG.

This clone was counted ten times or more. The CDR3 is cut off 3 residues early in the read; its end comes from the germline J gene. J is TRBJ2-2 and V is TRBV7-2; D is unclear. This CDR3 is 14 amino acids long. CDR1 SGHTA and CDR2 FQGNSA come from the germline V gene. Between the trimmed V and J ends, which lost 6 bases and 1 base, there was a span of 9 bases. This chain's CDR3 is CASRTTLNTGELFF. Incomplete CDR3 DNA: TGTGCCAGCAGGACGACACTGAACACCGGGGAG.

In this sample, this clone turned up many times. This CDR3 reads CASSGEGEQYF. The CDR3 DNA, read in part, is TGCGCCAGCAGTGGAGAGGGCGAG. The V gene is TRBV10-1, the J gene TRBJ2-7; tentatively, D is TRBD2 (5 bases). The read gets to within 3 residues of the CDR3 end, and the germline J gene fills in the rest. The CDR3 has 11 amino acids. The germline CDR1 and CDR2 sequences are WNHNN and SYGVQD (reference sequence). V was trimmed by 4 bases and J by 6 bases, leaving 7 bases between them.

This clone was counted between two and nine times. The missing CDR3 end, 3 residues past where the read stops, is filled in from the germline J gene. This rearrangement joins TRBV5-1 to TRBJ2-1; 12 bases are a match to TRBD2. In germline, CDR1 is SGHRS, CDR2 YFSETQ. The CDR3 has 15 amino acids. The junction had 1 base not matched to a gene; V was cut back by 0 bases and J by 6 bases. CDR3 DNA, as far as it was read: TGCGCCAGCAGCTTGGGACTAGCGGGAGTCAATGAG. Protein: CASSLGLAGVNE. The CDR3 in its entirety is CASSLGLAGVNEQFF. The full variable domain, completed using reference TRBV5-1 and TRBJ2-1, is KAGVTQTPRYLIKTRGQQVTLSCSPISGHRSVSWYQQTPGQGLQFLFEYFSETQRNKGNFPGRFSGRQFSNSRSEMNVSTLELGDSALYLCASSLGLAGVNEQFFGPGTRLTVL.